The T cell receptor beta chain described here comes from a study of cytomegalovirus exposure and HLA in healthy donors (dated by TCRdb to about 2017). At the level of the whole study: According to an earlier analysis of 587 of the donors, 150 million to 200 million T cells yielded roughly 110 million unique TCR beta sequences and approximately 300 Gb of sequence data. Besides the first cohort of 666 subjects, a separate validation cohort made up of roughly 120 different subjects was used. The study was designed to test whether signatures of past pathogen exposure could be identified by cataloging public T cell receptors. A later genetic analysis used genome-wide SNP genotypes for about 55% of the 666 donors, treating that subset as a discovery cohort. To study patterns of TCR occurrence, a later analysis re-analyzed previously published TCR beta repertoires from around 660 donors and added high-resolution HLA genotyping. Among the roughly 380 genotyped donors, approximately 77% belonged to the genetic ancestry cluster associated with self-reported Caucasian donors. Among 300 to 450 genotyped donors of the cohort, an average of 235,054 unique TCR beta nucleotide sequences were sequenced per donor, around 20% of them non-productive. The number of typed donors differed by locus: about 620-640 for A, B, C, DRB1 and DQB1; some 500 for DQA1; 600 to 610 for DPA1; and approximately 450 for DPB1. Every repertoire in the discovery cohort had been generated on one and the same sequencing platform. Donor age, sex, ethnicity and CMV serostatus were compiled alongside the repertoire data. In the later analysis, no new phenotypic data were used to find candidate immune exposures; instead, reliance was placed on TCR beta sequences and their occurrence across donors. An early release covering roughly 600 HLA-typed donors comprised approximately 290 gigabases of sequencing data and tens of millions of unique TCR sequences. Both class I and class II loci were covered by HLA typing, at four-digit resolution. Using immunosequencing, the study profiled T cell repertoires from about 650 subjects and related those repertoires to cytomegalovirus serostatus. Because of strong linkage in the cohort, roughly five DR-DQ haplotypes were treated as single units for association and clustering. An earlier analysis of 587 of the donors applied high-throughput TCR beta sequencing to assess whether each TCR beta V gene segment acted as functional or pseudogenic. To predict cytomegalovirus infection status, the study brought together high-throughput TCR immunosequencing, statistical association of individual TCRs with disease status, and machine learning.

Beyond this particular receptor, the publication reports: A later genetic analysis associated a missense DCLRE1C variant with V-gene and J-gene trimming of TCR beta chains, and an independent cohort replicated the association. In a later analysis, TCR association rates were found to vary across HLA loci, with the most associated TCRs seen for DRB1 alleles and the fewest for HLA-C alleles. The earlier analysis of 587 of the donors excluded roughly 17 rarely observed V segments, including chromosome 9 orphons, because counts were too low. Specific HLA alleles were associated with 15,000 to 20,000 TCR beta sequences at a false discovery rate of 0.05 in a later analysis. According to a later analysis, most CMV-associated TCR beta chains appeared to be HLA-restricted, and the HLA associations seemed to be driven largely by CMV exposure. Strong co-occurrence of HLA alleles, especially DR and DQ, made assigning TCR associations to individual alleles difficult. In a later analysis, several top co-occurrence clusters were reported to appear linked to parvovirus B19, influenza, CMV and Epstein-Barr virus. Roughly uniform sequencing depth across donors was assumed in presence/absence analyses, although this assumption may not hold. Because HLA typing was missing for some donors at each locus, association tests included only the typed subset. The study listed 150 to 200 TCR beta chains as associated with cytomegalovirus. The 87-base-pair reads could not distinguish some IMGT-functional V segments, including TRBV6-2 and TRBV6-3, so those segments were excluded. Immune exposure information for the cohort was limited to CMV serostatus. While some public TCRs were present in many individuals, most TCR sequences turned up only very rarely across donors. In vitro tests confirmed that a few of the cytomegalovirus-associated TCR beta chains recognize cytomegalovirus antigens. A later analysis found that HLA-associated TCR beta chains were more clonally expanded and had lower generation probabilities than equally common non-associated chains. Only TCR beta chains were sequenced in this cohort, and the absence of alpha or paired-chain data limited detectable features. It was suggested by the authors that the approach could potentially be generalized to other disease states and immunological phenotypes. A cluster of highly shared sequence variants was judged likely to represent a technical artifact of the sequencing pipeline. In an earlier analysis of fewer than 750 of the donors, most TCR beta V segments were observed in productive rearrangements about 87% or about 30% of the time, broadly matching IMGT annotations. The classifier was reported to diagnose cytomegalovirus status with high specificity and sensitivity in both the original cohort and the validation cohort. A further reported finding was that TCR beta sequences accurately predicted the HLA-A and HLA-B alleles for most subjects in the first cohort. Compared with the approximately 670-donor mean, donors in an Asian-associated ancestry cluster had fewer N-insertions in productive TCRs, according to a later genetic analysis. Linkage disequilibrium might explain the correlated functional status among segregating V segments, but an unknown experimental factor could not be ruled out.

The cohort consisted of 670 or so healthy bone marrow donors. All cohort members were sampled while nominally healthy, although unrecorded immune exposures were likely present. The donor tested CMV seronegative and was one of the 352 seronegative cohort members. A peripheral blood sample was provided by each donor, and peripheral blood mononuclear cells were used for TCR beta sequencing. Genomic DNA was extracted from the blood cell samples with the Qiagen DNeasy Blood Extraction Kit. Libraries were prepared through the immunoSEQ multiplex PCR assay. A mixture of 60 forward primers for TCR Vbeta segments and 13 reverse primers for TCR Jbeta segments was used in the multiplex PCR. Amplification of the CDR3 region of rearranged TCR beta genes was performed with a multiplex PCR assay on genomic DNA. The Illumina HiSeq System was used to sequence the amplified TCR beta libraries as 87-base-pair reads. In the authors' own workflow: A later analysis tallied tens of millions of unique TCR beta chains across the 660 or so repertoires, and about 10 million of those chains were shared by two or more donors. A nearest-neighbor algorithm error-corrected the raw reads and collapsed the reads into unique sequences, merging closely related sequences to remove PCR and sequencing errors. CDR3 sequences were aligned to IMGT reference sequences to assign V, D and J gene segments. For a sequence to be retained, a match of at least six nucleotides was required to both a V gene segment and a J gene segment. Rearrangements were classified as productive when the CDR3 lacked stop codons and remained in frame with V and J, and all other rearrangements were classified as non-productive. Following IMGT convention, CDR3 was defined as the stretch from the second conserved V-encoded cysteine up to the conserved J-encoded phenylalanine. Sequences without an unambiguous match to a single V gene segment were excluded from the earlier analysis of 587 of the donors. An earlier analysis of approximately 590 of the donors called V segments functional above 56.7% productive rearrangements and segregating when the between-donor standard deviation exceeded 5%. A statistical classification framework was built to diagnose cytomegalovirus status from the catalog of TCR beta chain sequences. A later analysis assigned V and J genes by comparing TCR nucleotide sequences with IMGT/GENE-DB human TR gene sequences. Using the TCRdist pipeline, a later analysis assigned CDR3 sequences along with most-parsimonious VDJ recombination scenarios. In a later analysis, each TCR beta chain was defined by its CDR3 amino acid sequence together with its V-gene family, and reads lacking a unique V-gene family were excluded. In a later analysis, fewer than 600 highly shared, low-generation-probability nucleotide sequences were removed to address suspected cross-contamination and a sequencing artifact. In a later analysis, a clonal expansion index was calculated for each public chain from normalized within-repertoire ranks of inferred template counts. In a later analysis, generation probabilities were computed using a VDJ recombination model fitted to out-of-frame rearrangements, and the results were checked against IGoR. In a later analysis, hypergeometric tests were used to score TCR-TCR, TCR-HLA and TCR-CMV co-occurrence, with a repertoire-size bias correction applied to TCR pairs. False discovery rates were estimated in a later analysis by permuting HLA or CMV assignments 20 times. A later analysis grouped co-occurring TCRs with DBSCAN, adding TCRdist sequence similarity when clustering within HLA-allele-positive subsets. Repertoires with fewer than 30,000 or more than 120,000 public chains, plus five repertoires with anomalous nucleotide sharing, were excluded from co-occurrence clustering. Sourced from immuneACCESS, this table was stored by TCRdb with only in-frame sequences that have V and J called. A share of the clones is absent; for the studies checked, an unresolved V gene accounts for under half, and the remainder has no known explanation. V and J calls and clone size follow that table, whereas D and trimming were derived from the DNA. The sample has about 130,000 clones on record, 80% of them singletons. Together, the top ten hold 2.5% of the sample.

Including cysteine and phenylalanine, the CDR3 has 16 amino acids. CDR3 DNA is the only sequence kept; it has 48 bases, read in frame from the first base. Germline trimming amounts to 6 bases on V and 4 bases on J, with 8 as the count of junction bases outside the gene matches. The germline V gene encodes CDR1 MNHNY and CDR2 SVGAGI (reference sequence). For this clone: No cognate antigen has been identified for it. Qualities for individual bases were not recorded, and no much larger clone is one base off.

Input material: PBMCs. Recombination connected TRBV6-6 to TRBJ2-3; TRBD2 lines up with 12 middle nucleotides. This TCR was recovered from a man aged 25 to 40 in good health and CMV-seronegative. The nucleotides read TGTGCCAGCAGGAGACTAGCGGGAGCGTCCGCAGATACGCAGTATTTT. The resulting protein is CASRRLAGASADTQYF.